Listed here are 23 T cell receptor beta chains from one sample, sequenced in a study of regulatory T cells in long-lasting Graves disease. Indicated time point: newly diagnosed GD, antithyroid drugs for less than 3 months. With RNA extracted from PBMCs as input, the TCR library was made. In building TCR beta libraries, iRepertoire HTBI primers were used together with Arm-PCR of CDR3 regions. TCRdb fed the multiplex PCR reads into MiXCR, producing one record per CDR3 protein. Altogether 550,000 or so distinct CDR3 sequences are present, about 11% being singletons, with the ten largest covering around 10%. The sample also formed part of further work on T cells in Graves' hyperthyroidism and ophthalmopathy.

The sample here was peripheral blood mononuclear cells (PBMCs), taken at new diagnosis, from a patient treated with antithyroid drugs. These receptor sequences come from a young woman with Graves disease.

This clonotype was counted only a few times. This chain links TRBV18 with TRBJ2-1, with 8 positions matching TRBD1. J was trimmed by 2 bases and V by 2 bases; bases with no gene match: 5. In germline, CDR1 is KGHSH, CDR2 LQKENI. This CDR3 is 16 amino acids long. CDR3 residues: CASSPKGQGTYNEQFF. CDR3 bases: TGTGCCAGCTCACCAAAAGGACAGGGAACCTACAATGAGCAGTTCTTC.

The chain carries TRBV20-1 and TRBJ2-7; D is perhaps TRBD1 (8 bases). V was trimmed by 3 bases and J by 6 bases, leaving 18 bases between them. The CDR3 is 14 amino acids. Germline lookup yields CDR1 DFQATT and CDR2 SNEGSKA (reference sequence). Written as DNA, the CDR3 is TGCAGTGCTAGGTCGACAGGGGAGGGTGGCGAGCAGTACTTC. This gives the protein CSARSTGEGGEQYF.

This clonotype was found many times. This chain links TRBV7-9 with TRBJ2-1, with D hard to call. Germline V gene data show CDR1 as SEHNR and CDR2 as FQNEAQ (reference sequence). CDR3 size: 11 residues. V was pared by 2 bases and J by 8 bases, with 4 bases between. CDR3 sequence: CASSLMYEQFF. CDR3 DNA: TGTGCCAGCAGCTTAATGTATGAGCAGTTCTTC. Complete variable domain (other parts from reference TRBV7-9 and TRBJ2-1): DTGVSQNPRHKITKRGQNVTFRCDPISEHNRLYWYRQTLGQGPEFLTYFQNEAQLEKSRLLSDRFSAERPKGSFSTLEIQRTEQGDSAMYLCASSLMYEQFFGPGTRLTVL.

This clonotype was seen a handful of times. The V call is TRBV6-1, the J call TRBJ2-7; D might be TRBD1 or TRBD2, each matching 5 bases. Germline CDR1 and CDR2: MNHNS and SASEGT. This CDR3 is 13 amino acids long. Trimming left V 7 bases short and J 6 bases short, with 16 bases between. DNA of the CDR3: TGTGCCAGCACCGTCTATGAGGGGCGCGAGCAGTACTTC. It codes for CASTVYEGREQYF.

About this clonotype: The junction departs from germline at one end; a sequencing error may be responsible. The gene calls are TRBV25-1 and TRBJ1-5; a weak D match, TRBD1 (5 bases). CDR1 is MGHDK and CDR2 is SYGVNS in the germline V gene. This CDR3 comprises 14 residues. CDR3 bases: TGTGCCAGCAGTCTAGGGACGAGCAATCGGCCCCAGCATTTT. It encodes CASSLGTSNRPQHF.

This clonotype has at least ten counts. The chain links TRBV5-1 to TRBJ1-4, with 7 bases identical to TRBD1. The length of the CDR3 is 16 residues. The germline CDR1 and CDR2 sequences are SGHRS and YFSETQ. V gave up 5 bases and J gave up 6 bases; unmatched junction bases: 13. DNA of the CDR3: TGCGCCAGCAGTTACCACCGGGGGACAGTTGATGAAAAACTGTTTTTT. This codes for CASSYHRGTVDEKLFF. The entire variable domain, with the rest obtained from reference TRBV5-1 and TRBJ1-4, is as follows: KAGVTQTPRYLIKTRGQQVTLSCSPISGHRSVSWYQQTPGQGLQFLFEYFSETQRNKGNFPGRFSGRQFSNSRSEMNVSTLELGDSALYLCASSYHRGTVDEKLFFGSGTQLSVL.

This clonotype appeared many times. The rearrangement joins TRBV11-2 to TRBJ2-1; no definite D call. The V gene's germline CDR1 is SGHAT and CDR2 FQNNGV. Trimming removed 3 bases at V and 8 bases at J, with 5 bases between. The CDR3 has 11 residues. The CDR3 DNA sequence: TGTGCCAGCAGCTTGACGGATGAGCAGTTCTTC. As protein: CASSLTDEQFF.

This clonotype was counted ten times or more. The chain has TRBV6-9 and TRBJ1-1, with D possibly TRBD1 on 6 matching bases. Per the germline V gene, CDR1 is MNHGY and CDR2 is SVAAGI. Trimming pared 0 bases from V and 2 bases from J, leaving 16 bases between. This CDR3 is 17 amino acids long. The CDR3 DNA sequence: TGTGCCAGCAGTTATTCCCAGGACAGAGGACTAAACACTGAAGCTTTCTTT. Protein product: CASSYSQDRGLNTEAFF.

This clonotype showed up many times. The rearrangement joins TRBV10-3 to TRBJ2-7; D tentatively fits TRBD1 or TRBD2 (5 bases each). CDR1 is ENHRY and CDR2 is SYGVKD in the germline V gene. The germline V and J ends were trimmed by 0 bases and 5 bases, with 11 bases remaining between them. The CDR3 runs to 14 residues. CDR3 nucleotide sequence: TGTGCCATCAGTGAGTCTATCGGGGCCGACGAGCAGTACTTC. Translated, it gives CAISESIGADEQYF.

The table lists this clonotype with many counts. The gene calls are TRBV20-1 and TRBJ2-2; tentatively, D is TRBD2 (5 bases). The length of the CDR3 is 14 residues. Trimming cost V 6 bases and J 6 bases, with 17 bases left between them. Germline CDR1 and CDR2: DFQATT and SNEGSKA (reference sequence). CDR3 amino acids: CSAIRHPSSGELFF. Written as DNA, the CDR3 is TGCAGTGCGATTCGACACCCTAGCTCCGGGGAGCTGTTTTTT.

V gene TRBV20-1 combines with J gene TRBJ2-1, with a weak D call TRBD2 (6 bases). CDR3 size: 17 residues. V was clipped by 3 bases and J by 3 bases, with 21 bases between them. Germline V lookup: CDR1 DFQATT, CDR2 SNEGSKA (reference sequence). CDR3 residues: CSARGRGSGERYNEQFF. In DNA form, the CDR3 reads TGCAGTGCTAGGGGTCGGGGTTCGGGAGAGCGCTACAATGAGCAGTTCTTC.

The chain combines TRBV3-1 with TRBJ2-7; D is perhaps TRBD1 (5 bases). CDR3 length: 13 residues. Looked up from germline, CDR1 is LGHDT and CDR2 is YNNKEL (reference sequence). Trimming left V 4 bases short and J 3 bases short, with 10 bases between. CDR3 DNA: TGTGCCAGCAGCCCAGGACACCGCTACGAGCAGTACTTC. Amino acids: CASSPGHRYEQYF.

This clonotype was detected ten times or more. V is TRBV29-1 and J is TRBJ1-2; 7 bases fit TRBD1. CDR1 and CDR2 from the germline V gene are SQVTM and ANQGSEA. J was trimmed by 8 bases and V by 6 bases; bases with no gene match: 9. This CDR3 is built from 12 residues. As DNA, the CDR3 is TGCAGCGTGGTTGCAGGGGGTGGCGGCTACACCTTC. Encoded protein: CSVVAGGGGYTF.

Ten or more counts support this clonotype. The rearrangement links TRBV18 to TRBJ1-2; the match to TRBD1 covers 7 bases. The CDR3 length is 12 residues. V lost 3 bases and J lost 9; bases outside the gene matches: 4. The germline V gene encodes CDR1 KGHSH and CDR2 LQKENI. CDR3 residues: CASSPGQPSYTF. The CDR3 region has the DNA TGTGCCAGCTCACCGGGACAGCCAAGCTACACCTTC.

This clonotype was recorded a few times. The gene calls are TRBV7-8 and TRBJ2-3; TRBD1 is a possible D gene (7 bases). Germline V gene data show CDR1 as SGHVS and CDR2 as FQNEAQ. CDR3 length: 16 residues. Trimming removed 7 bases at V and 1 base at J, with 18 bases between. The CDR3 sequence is CASTPGGTRGTDTQYF. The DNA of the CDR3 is TGTGCCAGCACCCCAGGGGGGACTCGAGGCACAGATACGCAGTATTTT.

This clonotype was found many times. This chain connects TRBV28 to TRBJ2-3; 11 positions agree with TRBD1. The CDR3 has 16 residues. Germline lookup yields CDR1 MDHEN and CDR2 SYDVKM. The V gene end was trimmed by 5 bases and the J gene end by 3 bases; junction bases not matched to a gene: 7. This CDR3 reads CASSPPGQGATDTQYF. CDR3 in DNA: TGTGCCAGCAGTCCCCCCGGACAGGGGGCTACAGATACGCAGTATTTT.

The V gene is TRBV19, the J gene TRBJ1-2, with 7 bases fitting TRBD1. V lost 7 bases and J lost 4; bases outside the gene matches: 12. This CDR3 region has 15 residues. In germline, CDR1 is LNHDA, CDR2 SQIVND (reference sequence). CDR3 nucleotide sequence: TGTGCCAGTACCTTCTCGAGGGGGCGAGGCTATGGCTACACCTTC. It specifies CASTFSRGRGYGYTF.

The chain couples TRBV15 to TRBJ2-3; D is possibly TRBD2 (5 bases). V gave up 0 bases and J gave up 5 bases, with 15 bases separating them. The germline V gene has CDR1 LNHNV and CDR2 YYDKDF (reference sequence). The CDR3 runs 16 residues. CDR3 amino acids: CATSRDGRGPEDTQYF. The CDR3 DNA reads TGTGCCACCAGCAGAGACGGACGGGGTCCCGAAGATACGCAGTATTTT.

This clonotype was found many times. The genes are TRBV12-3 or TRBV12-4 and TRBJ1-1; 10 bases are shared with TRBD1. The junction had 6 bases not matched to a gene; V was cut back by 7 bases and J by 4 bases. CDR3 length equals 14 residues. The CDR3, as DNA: TGTGCCAGCACCAGGACAGGGGGGACCACTGAAGCTTTCTTT. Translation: CASTRTGGTTEAFF.

For the CDR3, the DNA is TGTGCCAGCAGCCGCGGCCAGGAGACTGAAGCTTTCTTT. This sequence encodes CASSRGQETEAFF. The chain uses TRBV6-1 and TRBJ1-1, with D unclear. CDR1 and CDR2 (germline): MNHNS, SASEGT. The CDR3 is made up of 13 amino acids. Trimming took 6 bases from V and 5 from J, leaving 13 bases between them.

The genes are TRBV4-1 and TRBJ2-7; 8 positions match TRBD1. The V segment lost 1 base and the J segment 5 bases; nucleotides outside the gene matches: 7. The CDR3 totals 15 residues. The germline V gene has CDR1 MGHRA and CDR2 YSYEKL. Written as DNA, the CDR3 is TGCGCCAGCAGCCAAGGTCAGGGGGCTTGGAACGAGCAGTACTTC. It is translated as CASSQGQGAWNEQYF.

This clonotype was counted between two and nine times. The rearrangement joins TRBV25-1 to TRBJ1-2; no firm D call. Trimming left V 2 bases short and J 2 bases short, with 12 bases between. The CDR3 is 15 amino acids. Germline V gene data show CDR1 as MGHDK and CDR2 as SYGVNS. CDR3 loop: CASSENLSPNYGYTF. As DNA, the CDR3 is TGTGCCAGCAGTGAAAATCTCAGCCCGAACTATGGCTACACCTTC.

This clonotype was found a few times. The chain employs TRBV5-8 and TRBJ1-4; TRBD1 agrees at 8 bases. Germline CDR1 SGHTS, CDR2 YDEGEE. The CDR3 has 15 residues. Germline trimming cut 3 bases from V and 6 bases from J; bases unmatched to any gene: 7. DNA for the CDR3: TGTGCCAGCAGCTCCCCAACAGGGGGGTATGAAAAACTGTTTTTT. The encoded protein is CASSSPTGGYEKLFF. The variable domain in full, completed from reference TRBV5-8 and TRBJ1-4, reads EAGVTQSPTHLIKTRGQQATLRCSPISGHTSVYWYQQALGLGLQFLLWYDEGEERNRGNFPPRFSGRQFPNYSSELNVNALELEDSALYLCASSSPTGGYEKLFFGSGTQLSVL.